The 9 T cell receptor beta chains below all came from one sample that was sequenced in a study of radiation and T cells in renal cell carcinoma. Time point indicated: blood 4 weeks post-SBRT, at nephrectomy. The treatment denotes: 15 Gy SBRT to primary tumor, nephrectomy 4 weeks later. Assay used: immunoSEQ multiplex PCR; TCRdb lists only in-frame clones, some missing. The repertoire consists of about 64,000 clones, with around three quarters occurring once and the leading ten covering 6% to 7%. Sequenced material: blood, taken from a patient whose treatment included radiotherapy and nephrectomy. These receptors were taken from a man aged 55-75 years with renal cell carcinoma.

The genes are TRBV7-9 and TRBJ2-1, with 9 nucleotides matching TRBD1. V trimming: 7 bases; J trimming: 10 bases; junction bases outside the gene matches: 17. Germline CDR1 SEHNR, CDR2 FQNEAQ (reference sequence). The CDR3 consists of 16 residues. The CDR3: CASKPLMGQGSLEQFF. CDR3 in DNA: TGTGCCAGCAAACCTCTGATGGGACAGGGTAGTTTAGAGCAGTTCTTC.

This CDR3 is CASSQTLRDSGTDTQYF. CDR3 nucleotide sequence: TGTGCCAGCAGCCAAACCCTCCGGGACAGCGGCACAGATACGCAGTATTTT. The chain joins TRBV7-7 to TRBJ2-3; TRBD1 aligns across 7 bases. The CDR3 has 17 residues. V shed 5 bases, J shed 1 base, and the junction held 12 bases outside the gene matches. In germline, CDR1 is SSHAT, CDR2 FNYEAQ (reference sequence).

The chain employs TRBV2 and TRBJ1-1, with a weak D call TRBD1 (5 bases). The V end lost 8 bases, the J end lost 6 bases, and 10 bases lay between the germline ends. Germline V gene sequence: CDR1 SNHLY, CDR2 FYNNEI. The length of the CDR3 is 11 residues. CDR3 loop: CASDGGSEAFF. The DNA for the CDR3 is TGTGCCAGCGATGGGGGATCTGAAGCTTTCTTT.

The chain uses TRBV30 and TRBJ1-2; 8 bases line up with TRBD1. The CDR3 runs 13 residues. Germline lookup yields CDR1 GTSNPN and CDR2 SVGIG (reference sequence). The V segment lost 4 bases and the J segment 7 bases; nucleotides outside the gene matches: 8. The CDR3 nucleotides are TGTGCCTGGATTGTCAGGGGGCGCGTTGGCTACACCTTC. Translating gives CAWIVRGRVGYTF.

Only a few counts were recorded for this clone. The chain recombines TRBV7-2 with TRBJ2-5; 7 positions match TRBD1. This CDR3 is built from 15 residues. Trimming at V came to 1 base and at J to 4 bases, leaving 6 bases not matched to a gene. CDR1 and CDR2 (germline): SGHTA, FQGNSA. The CDR3: CASSLEGGLGETQYF. The DNA for the CDR3 is TGTGCCAGCAGCTTAGAAGGGGGCCTCGGAGAGACCCAGTACTTC. Full variable domain (remainder filled in from reference TRBV7-2 and TRBJ2-5): GAGVSQSPSNKVTEKGKDVELRCDPISGHTALYWYRQSLGQGLEFLIYFQGNSAPDKSGLPSDRFSAERTGGSVSTLTIQRTQQEDSAVYLCASSLEGGLGETQYFGPGTRLLVL.

The chain couples TRBV27 to TRBJ2-3; 7 bases fit TRBD1. The V segment lost 2 bases and the J segment 2 bases; nucleotides outside the gene matches: 7. Germline V CDR1 and CDR2: MNHEY, SMNVEV (reference sequence). The CDR3 contains 16 residues. CDR3 region: CASSLGGQPNTDTQYF. CDR3 sequence (DNA): TGTGCCAGCAGTTTAGGGGGACAGCCTAACACAGATACGCAGTATTTT.

The table lists this clone with a few counts. The chain is built from TRBV30 and TRBJ2-7; no definite D call. In germline, CDR1 is GTSNPN, CDR2 SVGIG (reference sequence). The CDR3 covers 12 residues. V shed 0 bases and J shed 5 bases, with 8 bases lying between them. The CDR3 spells CAWSVLWDEQYF. CDR3 DNA sequence: TGTGCCTGGAGTGTATTGTGGGACGAGCAGTACTTC.

The genes are TRBV6-1 and TRBJ2-1; TRBD2 agrees at 12 bases. V shed 4 bases and J 5 bases; nucleotides not matched to a gene: 12. Germline CDR1 reads MNHNS; CDR2 reads SASEGT. The CDR3 runs to 18 residues. CDR3 residues: CASSVELAGGSIHNEQFF. For the CDR3, the DNA is TGTGCCAGCAGTGTTGAACTAGCGGGGGGTTCGATCCACAATGAGCAGTTCTTC.

The rearrangement joins TRBV7-6 to TRBJ2-2, with TRBD2 matching 13 bases. Germline CDR1 reads SGHVS; CDR2 reads FNYEAQ. The CDR3 is 17 amino acids. Unmatched junction bases numbered 6, after V lost 4 bases and J lost 4 bases. The CDR3 DNA is TGTGCCAGCAGCTCCCCGGGACTAGCGGGATTCACCGGGGAGCTGTTTTTT. It yields the protein CASSSPGLAGFTGELFF.